This note documents a single TCR beta chain sequence. The data are from a study of blood T cell repertoires in COVID-19. V was clipped by 4 bases and J by 2 bases, with 4 bases between them. This CDR3 region has 12 residues. From germline, CDR1 is SEHNR and CDR2 FQNEAQ (reference sequence). Generated by immunoSEQ multiplex PCR, the TCRdb table keeps only in-frame clones and is missing some. This repertoire shows roughly 26,000 clones, over 80% found once; its top ten account for 2.8%. What was sequenced was peripheral blood. The source of this sequence is a human donor in a cohort sampled during active COVID-19. The V and J genes are TRBV7-9 and TRBJ2-3, with no clear D. Here the CDR3 DNA reads TGTGCCAGCAGCTCTAACACAGATACGCAGTATTTT. It yields the protein CASSSNTDTQYF. The complete variable domain, with remaining parts taken from reference TRBV7-9 and TRBJ2-3, reads DTGVSQNPRHKITKRGQNVTFRCDPISEHNRLYWYRQTLGQGPEFLTYFQNEAQLEKSRLLSDRFSAERPKGSFSTLEIQRTEQGDSAMYLCASSSNTDTQYFGPGTRLTVL.